These 27 T cell receptor beta chains came from one sample sequenced in a study of T cells in localized non-small cell lung cancer. The method was immunoSEQ multiplex PCR; TCRdb's version includes in-frame clones alone and lacks a portion of them. The sample carries around 2,300 clones, about 27% recorded once. Sequences were derived from lung tumor tissue, sampled before any cancer treatment. These receptors came from a man aged 35-75 years with stage III squamous cell lung carcinoma.

The rearrangement links TRBV6-8 to TRBJ1-1, with D perhaps TRBD1 (6 bases). CDR1 is MNHGY and CDR2 is SAAAGT in the germline V gene. This CDR3 comprises 14 residues. Trimming cost V 7 bases and J 9 bases, with 21 bases left between them. This chain's CDR3 is CASTPLGGPLKAFF. DNA of the CDR3: TGTGCCAGCACCCCGTTGGGGGGGCCTTTGAAAGCTTTCTTT.

This clone was counted once. The chain recombines TRBV6-1 with TRBJ2-3; the match to TRBD2 covers 10 bases. V was pared by 0 bases and J by 1 base, with 4 bases of the junction left unmatched. Per the germline V gene, CDR1 is MNHNS and CDR2 is SASEGT. This CDR3 comprises 17 residues. In nucleotides, the CDR3 is TGTGCCAGCAGTGAAGCGCTTCTAGCGGGGGGCACAGATACGCAGTATTTT. Translation: CASSEALLAGGTDTQYF.

The V gene is TRBV18, the J gene TRBJ2-1; 7 bases match TRBD2. Losses at the gene ends were 2 bases for V and 4 bases for J; bases not matched to a gene: 8. Germline V gene sequence: CDR1 KGHSH, CDR2 LQKENI. The CDR3 has 16 amino acids. CDR3: CASSPGAGTEYNEQFF. For the CDR3, the DNA is TGTGCCAGCTCACCAGGAGCGGGAACGGAATACAATGAGCAGTTCTTC.

The genes are TRBV2 and TRBJ1-2; D remains unclear. The V and J ends lost 11 bases and 2 bases respectively, with 12 bases between them. The CDR3 has 12 amino acids. Germline V CDR1 and CDR2: SNHLY, FYNNEI. CDR3 loop: CAPDAGNYGYTF. CDR3 coding DNA: TGTGCCCCCGACGCGGGGAACTATGGCTACACCTTC.

A few counts support this clone. This sequence joins TRBV9 and TRBJ2-5; no firm D call. Trimming shortened V by 0 bases and J by 5 bases, and 8 bases separated the two germline ends. Germline CDR1 SGDLS, CDR2 YYNGEE. CDR3 size: 13 residues. The CDR3 is CASSVAYDETQYF. CDR3 bases: TGTGCCAGCAGCGTAGCGTACGATGAGACCCAGTACTTC.

The chain recombines TRBV19 with TRBJ2-3; 7 bases agree with TRBD1. There are 14 residues in the CDR3. From germline, CDR1 is LNHDA and CDR2 SQIVND (reference sequence). The ends lost 10 bases at V and 6 bases at J; junction bases unmatched: 13. This CDR3 is CATRDLQGQDTQYF. CDR3 in DNA: TGTGCCACCAGAGACCTACAGGGGCAGGATACGCAGTATTTT.

Here the CDR3 reads CASKLSGGVAEAFF. CDR3 sequence (DNA): TGTGCCAGCAAGCTGTCAGGGGGCGTAGCTGAAGCTTTCTTT. V and J are TRBV6-8 and TRBJ1-1; the match to TRBD1 covers 8 bases. This CDR3 spans 14 amino acids. Trimming at V came to 7 bases and at J to 6 bases, leaving 10 bases not matched to a gene. Germline lookup yields CDR1 MNHGY and CDR2 SAAAGT.

The table lists this clone with a few counts. The chain has TRBV14 and TRBJ2-1; D may be TRBD1 (6 bases). Germline V gives CDR1 SGHDN, CDR2 FVKESK. The CDR3 is 15 amino acids. Deletions cut 0 bases from V and 10 bases from J, with 16 bases between. CDR3 sequence: CASSQDLTHGQEQFF. The CDR3 nucleotides read TGTGCCAGCAGCCAAGATCTTACCCACGGACAGGAGCAGTTCTTC.

This clone was seen once. This sequence joins TRBV18 and TRBJ2-3, with D possibly being TRBD2 (5 bases). The V gene lost 0 bases and the J gene lost 6 bases, with 13 bases spanning the gap. This CDR3 contains 15 residues. The germline V gene encodes CDR1 KGHSH and CDR2 LQKENI. The CDR3 sequence: CASSPPDSASDTQYF. DNA for the CDR3: TGTGCCAGCTCACCACCTGATAGCGCAAGCGATACGCAGTATTTT.

This clone turned up a few times. The rearrangement joins TRBV6-8 to TRBJ2-1; 12 bases agree with TRBD2. CDR1 MNHGY and CDR2 SAAAGT come from the germline V gene. The CDR3 runs 17 residues. Unmatched junction bases numbered 10, after V lost 5 bases and J lost 5 bases. CDR3 coding DNA: TGTGCCAGCAGTGGGTCGCAACTAGCGGGGGGTCACAATGAGCAGTTCTTC. Translated, it gives CASSGSQLAGGHNEQFF.

J is TRBJ2-2 and V is TRBV11-3; D possibly corresponds to TRBD1 (5 bases). V was cut by 1 base and J by 3 bases, with 12 bases left in between. The CDR3 covers 16 residues. CDR1 is SGHNT, CDR2 YENEEA, per germline. The CDR3 region is CASSLVAGWYTGELFF. CDR3 DNA: TGTGCCAGCAGCTTAGTGGCAGGGTGGTACACCGGGGAGCTGTTTTTT. Looking up the rest from reference TRBV11-3 and TRBJ2-2 gives the full variable domain: EAGVVQSPRYKIIEKKQPVAFWCNPISGHNTLYWYLQNLGQGPELLIRYENEEAVDDSQLPKDRFSAERLKGVDSTLKIQPAELGDSAVYLCASSLVAGWYTGELFFGEGSRLTVL.

The chain is built from TRBV11-3 and TRBJ1-1, with D uncertain. With 5 bases removed from V and 0 bases from J, the gap between germline ends came to 13 bases. Germline loops: CDR1 SGHNT, CDR2 YENEEA. This CDR3 is 15 amino acids long. The DNA for the CDR3 is TGTGCCAGCAGCCAGTACGGCGGAATGAACACTGAAGCTTTCTTT. This translates into CASSQYGGMNTEAFF.

The chain is built from TRBV30 and TRBJ2-5, with D possibly TRBD2 on 6 matching bases. Trimming shortened V by 4 bases and J by 4 bases, and 16 bases separated the two germline ends. The germline V gene has CDR1 GTSNPN and CDR2 SVGIG (reference sequence). The CDR3 consists of 14 residues. The CDR3 DNA reads as TGTGCCTGGACCCCGGGAAGGAGGGGAGAGACCCAGTACTTC. Its protein is CAWTPGRRGETQYF. Together with reference TRBV30 and TRBJ2-5, the CDR3 gives the full variable domain: SQTIHQWPATLVQPVGSPLSLECTVEGTSNPNLYWYRQAAGRGLQLLFYSVGIGQISSEVPQNLSASRPQDRQFILSSKKLLLSDSGFYLCAWTPGRRGETQYFGPGTRLLVL.

This clone has a handful of counts. This chain joins TRBV9 and TRBJ1-2, with TRBD1 as a possible D gene (5 bases). V gave up 5 bases and J gave up 6 bases, with 17 bases separating them. The CDR3 contains 14 residues. Germline V gene lookup returns CDR1 SGDLS and CDR2 YYNGEE. The CDR3: CASSEGQGTDGYTF. As DNA, the CDR3 is TGTGCCAGCAGTGAAGGGCAGGGAACTGATGGCTACACCTTC. Complete variable domain (other parts from reference TRBV9 and TRBJ1-2): DSGVTQTPKHLITATGQRVTLRCSPRSGDLSVYWYQQSLDQGLQFLIQYYNGEERAKGNILERFSAQQFPDLHSELNLSSLELGDSALYFCASSEGQGTDGYTFGSGTRLTVV.

The table lists this clone with a count of one. The rearrangement joins TRBV28 to TRBJ1-4; 10 nucleotides match TRBD1. Trimming at V came to 7 bases and at J to 1 base, leaving 6 bases not matched to a gene. This CDR3 is 16 amino acids long. CDR1 and CDR2 from the germline V gene are MDHEN and SYDVKM. CDR3 coding DNA: TGTGCCAGCATTTCCCGGACAGGGGGAACTAATGAAAAACTGTTTTTT. Its translation is CASISRTGGTNEKLFF. The full variable domain, rest sourced from reference TRBV28 and TRBJ1-4, is DVKVTQSSRYLVKRTGEKVFLECVQDMDHENMFWYRQDPGLGLRLIYFSYDVKMKEKGDIPEGYSVSREKKERFSLILESASTNQTSMYLCASISRTGGTNEKLFFGSGTQLSVL.

J is TRBJ2-4 and V is TRBV11-3; 10 nucleotides align to TRBD2. V lost 3 bases and J lost 1; bases outside the gene matches: 3. Germline-derived CDR1 and CDR2 are SGHNT and YENEEA. The CDR3 spans 16 residues. In DNA form, the CDR3 reads TGTGCCAGCAGCTTGTGGGGACTAGCGGCCAAAAACATTCAGTACTTC. Translating gives CASSLWGLAAKNIQYF.

The gene calls are TRBV30 and TRBJ2-3; 10 nucleotides line up with TRBD2. Germline loops: CDR1 GTSNPN, CDR2 SVGIG (reference sequence). The CDR3 runs 16 residues. V shed 2 bases, J shed 2 bases, and the junction held 7 bases outside the gene matches. In nucleotides, the CDR3 is TGTGCCTGGAGTAGAGGGCTAGCGGGGGCCACAGATACGCAGTATTTT. Its protein is CAWSRGLAGATDTQYF.

This chain uses TRBV19 with TRBJ2-7; 8 bases agree with TRBD1. Germline V CDR1 and CDR2: LNHDA, SQIVND (reference sequence). This CDR3 spans 15 amino acids. V shed 7 bases, J shed 2 bases, and the junction held 10 bases outside the gene matches. The CDR3 is CASTDRASPPYEQYF. The CDR3 bases are TGTGCCAGTACGGACAGGGCTTCCCCTCCCTACGAGCAGTACTTC.

This clone is medium-sized within its sample. The genes are TRBV7-2 and TRBJ1-2; no firm D call. Trimming took 5 bases from V and 1 from J, leaving 8 bases between them. The CDR3 length is 13 residues. CDR1 is SGHTA and CDR2 is FQGNSA in the germline V gene. The CDR3 reads CASSPGNNYGYTF. The CDR3 coding sequence is TGTGCCAGCAGCCCCGGGAATAACTATGGCTACACCTTC.

Comments on this clone: The CDR3 carries no conserved terminal phenylalanine or tryptophan, so it likely arises from a read error. No DNA is shown, since the ends of the CDR3 on it are uncertain; the CDR3 is the one TCRdb lists. This sequence joins TRBV29-1 and TRBJ1-1. Germline V gene lookup returns CDR1 SQVTM and CDR2 ANQGSEA. The CDR3 comprises 13 residues, both ends counted. CDR3 loop: CSSWGVGDGHGAI.

This clone was recorded a few times. J is TRBJ2-1 and V is TRBV29-1; TRBD1 agrees at 8 bases. J lost 0 bases, V lost 5 bases, and 24 bases had no gene match. Germline CDR1 is SQVTM and CDR2 is ANQGSEA. This CDR3 has 21 amino acids. CDR3 sequence: CSVWYRGWRTPSGSSYNEQFF. The CDR3 bases are TGCAGCGTTTGGTACAGGGGGTGGCGTACACCCTCGGGGAGCTCCTACAATGAGCAGTTCTTC.

This clone has more than one count but fewer than ten. The chain uses TRBV6-8 and TRBJ2-5, with 7 bases fitting TRBD2. J gave up 4 bases and V 4 bases, and 0 bases lay outside the gene matches. The CDR3 extends over 12 amino acids. In germline, CDR1 is MNHGY, CDR2 SAAAGT. CDR3 DNA sequence: TGTGCCAGCAGTTCGGGAGGAGAGACCCAGTACTTC. It specifies CASSSGGETQYF.

This clone showed up just a few times. The chain links TRBV6-8 to TRBJ1-2; 12 positions agree with TRBD1. This CDR3 comprises 17 residues. Germline V gene sequence: CDR1 MNHGY, CDR2 SAAAGT. V trimming: 5 bases; J trimming: 6 bases; junction bases outside the gene matches: 13. This CDR3 is CASSDTGTGGQVNGYTF. The CDR3, as DNA: TGTGCCAGCAGTGACACAGGGACAGGGGGCCAGGTGAATGGCTACACCTTC.

The V call is TRBV11-3, the J call TRBJ1-6; D unresolved. There are 18 residues in the CDR3. V lost 5 bases to trimming and J lost 7 bases, with 24 bases between them. Germline values: CDR1 SGHNT, CDR2 YENEEA. The CDR3 loop reads CASSVVALVAAANSPLHF. CDR3 nucleotides: TGTGCCAGCAGCGTTGTGGCCCTCGTTGCGGCAGCAAATTCACCCCTCCACTTT.

This rearrangement joins TRBV28 to TRBJ2-3; D gene unclear. This CDR3 comprises 16 residues. V was shortened by 6 bases and J by 1 base, with 17 bases between the two germline ends. CDR1 MDHEN and CDR2 SYDVKM come from the germline V gene. DNA for the CDR3: TGTGCCAGCAGACCAGTAGCCGGTGTCGGCACAGATACGCAGTATTTT. The encoded protein is CASRPVAGVGTDTQYF.

The genes are TRBV5-1 and TRBJ2-1, with D possibly matching TRBD1 (6 bases). This CDR3 is built from 16 residues. The V gene lost 2 bases and the J gene lost 0 bases, with 12 bases spanning the gap. Germline loops: CDR1 SGHRS, CDR2 YFSETQ. The CDR3, as DNA: TGCGCCAGCAGCTTTTACAGGGCCAGCTCCTACAATGAGCAGTTCTTC. The encoded protein is CASSFYRASSYNEQFF. Full variable domain (rest looked up from reference TRBV5-1 and TRBJ2-1): KAGVTQTPRYLIKTRGQQVTLSCSPISGHRSVSWYQQTPGQGLQFLFEYFSETQRNKGNFPGRFSGRQFSNSRSEMNVSTLELGDSALYLCASSFYRASSYNEQFFGPGTRLTVL.

V is TRBV15 and J is TRBJ1-1; TRBD1 aligns across 8 bases. Per germline, CDR1 LNHNV and CDR2 YYDKDF (reference sequence). The CDR3 is 14 residues long. J lost 5 bases, V lost 4 bases, and 6 bases had no gene match. CDR3 nucleotide sequence: TGTGCCACCAGCACTTGGGACAGGCAAACTGAAGCTTTCTTT. Amino acids: CATSTWDRQTEAFF.